These T cell receptor beta chains were read from a single sample in a study of regulatory T cells in long-lasting Graves disease. In TCRdb, the multiplex PCR reads were re-called with MiXCR into one record per CDR3 protein. The data contain hundreds of thousands of distinct CDR3 sequences, about 16% of them singletons. The data also belong to a second study, concerning T cells in Graves' hyperthyroidism and ophthalmopathy.

This sample comprised peripheral blood mononuclear cells (PBMCs), obtained at new diagnosis, from a patient treated with antithyroid drugs. Receptor source: a woman in her twenties or thirties with Graves disease. Both conserved end residues are part of each CDR3. Each record gives: V gene, J gene, clone size, D gene, CDR3 protein, CDR3 DNA. A D gene is named only where the DNA matches it firmly. The size field is filled for only some rows; it gives once, few, many or a size class.

v_gene: TRBV28
j_gene: TRBJ1-6
abundance: NA
d_gene: TRBD1
CDR3aa: CASKSGTGDSPLHF
CDR3nt: TGTGCCAGCAAATCCGGGACAGGGGATTCACCCCTCCACTTT

v_gene: TRBV11-2
j_gene: TRBJ1-1
abundance: many
d_gene: NA
CDR3aa: CASSLDLTAGKAFF
CDR3nt: TGTGCCAGCAGCTTAGATCTAACCGCAGGAAAGGCTTTCTTT

v_gene: TRBV5-1
j_gene: TRBJ2-2
abundance: few
d_gene: TRBD1
CDR3aa: CASSGGQGLTGELFF
CDR3nt: TGCGCCAGCAGCGGGGGACAGGGGTTGACCGGGGAGCTGTTTTTT

v_gene: TRBV3-1
j_gene: TRBJ1-1
abundance: NA
d_gene: NA
CDR3aa: CASSPGGGLTEAFF
CDR3nt: TGTGCCAGCAGCCCTGGTGGAGGGCTCACTGAAGCTTTCTTT

v_gene: TRBV5-1
j_gene: TRBJ2-3
abundance: few
d_gene: TRBD2
CDR3aa: CASSFLAGVQDTQYF
CDR3nt: TGCGCCAGCAGCTTCCTAGCGGGAGTTCAAGATACGCAGTATTTT

v_gene: TRBV15
j_gene: TRBJ1-5
abundance: many
d_gene: NA
CDR3aa: CATSRDGTSNQPQHF
CDR3nt: TGTGCCACCAGCAGAGACGGGACCAGCAATCAGCCCCAGCATTTT

v_gene: TRBV28
j_gene: TRBJ2-1
abundance: many
d_gene: NA
CDR3aa: CASSHAAGNEQFF
CDR3nt: TGTGCCAGCAGTCATGCGGCGGGCAATGAGCAGTTCTTC

v_gene: TRBV11-2
j_gene: TRBJ1-5
abundance: NA
d_gene: NA
CDR3aa: CASSLGNRSNQPQHF
CDR3nt: TGTGCCAGCAGCTTAGGGAACCGGAGCAATCAGCCCCAGCATTTT

v_gene: TRBV28
j_gene: TRBJ2-2
abundance: few
d_gene: NA
CDR3aa: CASRDDTNTGELFF
CDR3nt: TGTGCCAGCAGAGACGACACAAACACCGGGGAGCTGTTTTTT

v_gene: TRBV5-1
j_gene: TRBJ2-7
abundance: NA
d_gene: NA
CDR3aa: CASSLAPRASYEQYF
CDR3nt: TGCGCCAGCAGCTTGGCCCCCAGGGCCTCCTACGAGCAGTACTTC

v_gene: TRBV7-9
j_gene: TRBJ2-7
abundance: few
d_gene: NA
CDR3aa: CASSLPGALYEQYF
CDR3nt: TGTGCCAGCAGCTTACCCGGGGCCTTGTACGAGCAGTACTTC

v_gene: TRBV20-1
j_gene: TRBJ1-5
abundance: NA
d_gene: TRBD1
CDR3aa: CSALPGQGGPNQPQHF
CDR3nt: TGCAGTGCTCTCCCGGGACAGGGGGGCCCCAATCAGCCCCAGCATTTT

v_gene: TRBV7-8
j_gene: TRBJ2-3
abundance: few
d_gene: NA
CDR3aa: CASSLRGLRNTDTQYF
CDR3nt: TGTGCCAGCAGCCTTCGTGGACTGAGGAACACAGATACGCAGTATTTT

v_gene: TRBV6-1
j_gene: TRBJ2-3
abundance: NA
d_gene: NA
CDR3aa: CASGGFRADTQYF
CDR3nt: TGTGCCAGCGGAGGCTTTAGGGCAGATACGCAGTATTTT

v_gene: TRBV19
j_gene: TRBJ2-6
abundance: NA
d_gene: NA
CDR3aa: CASSIQGGTGANVLTF
CDR3nt: TGTGCCAGTAGTATACAGGGGGGCACTGGGGCCAACGTCCTGACTTTC

v_gene: TRBV7-6
j_gene: TRBJ1-4
abundance: NA
d_gene: NA
CDR3aa: CASSSQTREKLFF
CDR3nt: TGTGCCAGCAGCTCCCAAACCCGTGAAAAACTGTTTTTT